This T cell receptor beta chain was sequenced in a study of cytomegalovirus exposure and HLA in healthy donors. Details on this clone: Its antigen is not identified.

This CDR3 region has 14 residues. V shed 6 bases and J shed 4 bases, with 16 bases lying between them. Germline CDR1 reads SGDLS; CDR2 reads YYNGEE. A multiplex PCR was run with 60 Vbeta primers and 13 Jbeta primers. Sequencing was performed with immunoSEQ multiplex PCR; in TCRdb, only in-frame clones are kept and a portion is missing. This table holds about 200,000 clones, around four fifths found once. Overall study results and limits: Overall, 164 TCR beta chains were annotated as cytomegalovirus-associated. The authors later found TCR association rates varying by HLA locus, with DRB1 most and HLA-C fewest.

Sequencing input: PBMCs. This TCR came from a boy aged 2-9 years in good health and CMV-seronegative. V usage is TRBV9 and J usage is TRBJ1-1; D is possibly TRBD1 (5 bases). The CDR3 reads CASNPATGGTEAFF. The CDR3 region has the DNA TGTGCCAGCAACCCCGCGACGGGGGGCACTGAAGCTTTCTTT.